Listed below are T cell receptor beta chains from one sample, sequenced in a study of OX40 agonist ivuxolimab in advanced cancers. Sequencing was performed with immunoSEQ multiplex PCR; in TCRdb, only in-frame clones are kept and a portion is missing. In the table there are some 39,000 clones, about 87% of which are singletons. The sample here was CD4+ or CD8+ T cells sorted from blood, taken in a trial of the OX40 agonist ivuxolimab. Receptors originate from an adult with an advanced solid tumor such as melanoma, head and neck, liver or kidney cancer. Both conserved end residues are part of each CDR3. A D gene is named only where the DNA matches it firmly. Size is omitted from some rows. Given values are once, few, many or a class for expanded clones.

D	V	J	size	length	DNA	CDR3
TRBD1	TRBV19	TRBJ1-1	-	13	TGTGCCAGTAGTTCGCAGGGGGCCACTGAAGCTTTCTTT	CASSSQGATEAFF
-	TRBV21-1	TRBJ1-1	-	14	TGTGCCAGCAGCAAAGCGCAGGGGCTCACTGAAGCTTTCTTT	CASSKAQGLTEAFF
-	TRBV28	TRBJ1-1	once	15	TGTGCCAGCAGTTTAGAGTGGGGGCGGAACACTGAAGCTTTCTTT	CASSLEWGRNTEAFF
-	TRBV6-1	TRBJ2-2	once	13	TGTGCCAGCAGCGGCTTAGGGGCCGGGGAGCTGTTTTTT	CASSGLGAGELFF
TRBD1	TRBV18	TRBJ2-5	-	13	TGTGCCAGCTCACCGGACAGGCAAGAGACCCAGTACTTC	CASSPDRQETQYF
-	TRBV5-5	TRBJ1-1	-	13	TGTGCCAGCAGTTCGGTAGTGGACACTGAAGCTTTCTTT	CASSSVVDTEAFF
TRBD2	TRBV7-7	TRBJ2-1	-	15	TGTGCTAGCAGCTCGAGAGCGGGAGGAGGGAATGAGCAGTTCTTC	CASSSRAGGGNEQFF
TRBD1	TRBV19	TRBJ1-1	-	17	TGTGCCAGTAGTGCTCGACAGGGGAAAGGGATGAACACTGAAGCTTTCTTT	CASSARQGKGMNTEAFF
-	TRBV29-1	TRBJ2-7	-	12	TGCAGCGTTGGGCTGTCAGGGAACGAGCAGTACTTC	CSVGLSGNEQYF
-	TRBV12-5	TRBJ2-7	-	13	TGTGCTAGTGGCCGCGATCTGGCCTACGAGCAGTACTTC	CASGRDLAYEQYF
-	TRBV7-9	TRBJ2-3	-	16	TGTGCCAGCAGCTTAGAGGGAGGAGGGAGCACAGATACGCAGTATTTT	CASSLEGGGSTDTQYF
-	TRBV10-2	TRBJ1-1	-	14	TGCGCCAGCGGAACAACGGGGGGGAACACTGAAGCTTTCTTT	CASGTTGGNTEAFF
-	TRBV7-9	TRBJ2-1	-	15	TGTGCCAGCAGCTTAATGGGGGGCGCTGAGAATGAGCAGTTCTTC	CASSLMGGAENEQFF
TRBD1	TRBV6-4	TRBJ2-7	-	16	TGTGCCAGCAGTGCTCCCGGACAGGGGGCGTGTGGCGAGCAGTACTTC	CASSAPGQGACGEQYF
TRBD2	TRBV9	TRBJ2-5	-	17	TGTGCCAGCAGCGCCGGGACTAGCGGGAGGGCCAGGGAGACCCAGTACTTC	CASSAGTSGRARETQYF
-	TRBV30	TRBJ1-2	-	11	TGTGCCCGCAACGAGGGGTTTGGCTACACCTTC	CARNEGFGYTF
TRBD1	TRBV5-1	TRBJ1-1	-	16	TGCGCCAGCAGGGTGGGGACAGGGGCTATGAACACTGAAGCTTTCTTT	CASRVGTGAMNTEAFF
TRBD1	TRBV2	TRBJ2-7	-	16	TGTGCCAGCATCCTCCTGGACAGGGCGGGATTGAACGAGCAGTACTTC	CASILLDRAGLNEQYF
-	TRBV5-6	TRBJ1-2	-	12	TGTGCCAGCAGCTTCGGCCGAAATGGCTACACCTTC	CASSFGRNGYTF
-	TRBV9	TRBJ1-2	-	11	TGTGCCAGCACCCGGGGGTGGGGCTACACCTTC	CASTRGWGYTF
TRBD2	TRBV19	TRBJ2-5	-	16	TGTGCCAGTAGTAGGACGGGACTAGCGGGAGGGGAGACCCAGTACTTC	CASSRTGLAGGETQYF
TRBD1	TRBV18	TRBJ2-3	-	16	TGTGCCAGCTCACCAGTTAGGACAGGGGCCACAGATACGCAGTATTTT	CASSPVRTGATDTQYF
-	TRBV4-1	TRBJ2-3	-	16	TGCGCCAGCAGCCAAGGGATTGTGCGTGGCACAGATACGCAGTATTTT	CASSQGIVRGTDTQYF
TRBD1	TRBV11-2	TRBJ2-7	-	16	TGTGCCAGCAGTTTAGACTCCGGGACAGGGAGGTACGAGCAGTACTTC	CASSLDSGTGRYEQYF
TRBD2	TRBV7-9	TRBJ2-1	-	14	TGTGCCAGCAGCCCGACTAGCGGGAGTAATGAGCAGTTCTTC	CASSPTSGSNEQFF
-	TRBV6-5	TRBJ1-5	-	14	TGTGCCAGCAGTTACCTGCAGGGAAGTCAGCCCCAGCATTTT	CASSYLQGSQPQHF
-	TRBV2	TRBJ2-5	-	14	TGTGCCAGCACCTTAAGGGACTTTCAAGAGACCCAGTACTTC	CASTLRDFQETQYF
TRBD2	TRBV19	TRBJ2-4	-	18	TGTGCCAGTAGTATTCGACCGGGGAGCGGGAGGGCCCCGGCCATTCAGTACTTC	CASSIRPGSGRAPAIQYF
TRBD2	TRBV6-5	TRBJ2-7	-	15	TGTGCCAGCAGACTAGCGGGAGGCTCCTCCTACGAGCAGTACTTC	CASRLAGGSSYEQYF
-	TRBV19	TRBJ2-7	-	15	TGTGCCAGTAGTATAGACGGCGTCAGCTCCTACGAGCAGTACTTC	CASSIDGVSSYEQYF
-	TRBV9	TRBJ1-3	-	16	TGTGCCAGCAGCGTATGGGGGGATCCGTCTGGAAACACCATATATTTT	CASSVWGDPSGNTIYF
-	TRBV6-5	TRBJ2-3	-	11	TGTGCCAGCAGTTATGTGGATACGCAGTATTTT	CASSYVDTQYF
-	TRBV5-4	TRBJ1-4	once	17	TGTGCCAGCAGCTTGGGGGCCGGGGCCCAGGGAGGTGAAAAACTGTTTTTT	CASSLGAGAQGGEKLFF
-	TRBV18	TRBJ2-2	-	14	TGTGCCAGCCTAAGCGGTGGCGAAACCGGGGAGCTGTTTTTT	CASLSGGETGELFF
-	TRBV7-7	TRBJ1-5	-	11	TGTGCTAGCAGCCCTTATCAGCCCCAGCATTTT	CASSPYQPQHF
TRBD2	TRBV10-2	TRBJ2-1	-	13	TGCGCCAGCATGATAGCGGGAGGGCCCGAGCAGTTCTTC	CASMIAGGPEQFF
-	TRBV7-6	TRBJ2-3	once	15	TGTGCCAGCAGCTTAGCGGGGTCTGGCACAGATACGCAGTATTTT	CASSLAGSGTDTQYF
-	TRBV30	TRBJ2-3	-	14	TGTGCCTGGAGTATAAGGCGGGTCACAGATACGCAGTATTTT	CAWSIRRVTDTQYF
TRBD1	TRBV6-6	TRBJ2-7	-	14	TGTGCCAGCAGTTACGCAGGGGGCCAGAACGAGCAGTACTTC	CASSYAGGQNEQYF
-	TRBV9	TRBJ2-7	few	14	TGTGCCAGCAGCGGAGGGGGGCTGGGGAACGAGCAGTACTTC	CASSGGGLGNEQYF
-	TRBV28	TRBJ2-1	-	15	TGTGCCAGCCACGTAGGGGAGCTCTCCTACAATGAGCAGTTCTTC	CASHVGELSYNEQFF
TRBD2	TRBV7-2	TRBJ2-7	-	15	TGTGCCAGCAGCGCCGGGGCGGGAGCCAACTACGAGCAGTACTTC	CASSAGAGANYEQYF
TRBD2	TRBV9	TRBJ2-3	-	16	TGTGCCAGCAGCGCGGGGGGGGCCTACCCGTTAGATACGCAGTATTTT	CASSAGGAYPLDTQYF
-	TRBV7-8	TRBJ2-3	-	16	TGTGCCAGCAGCTCCCAGCCCCGGGCTTCCACAGATACGCAGTATTTT	CASSSQPRASTDTQYF
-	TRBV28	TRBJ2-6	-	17	TGTGCCAGCAGTTTAGGTCAGGGGTTCTCTGGGGCCAACGTCCTGACTTTC	CASSLGQGFSGANVLTF
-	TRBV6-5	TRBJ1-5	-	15	TGTGCCAGCAGTTCCTTAGGGGGACCCGATCAGCCCCAGCATTTT	CASSSLGGPDQPQHF
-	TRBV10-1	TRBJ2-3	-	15	TGCGCCAGCAGCGGCGGAGACGAGAGCACAGATACGCAGTATTTT	CASSGGDESTDTQYF
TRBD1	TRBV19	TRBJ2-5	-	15	TGTGCCAGTAGTACCGGACAGGGGGAGCGAGAGACCCAGTACTTC	CASSTGQGERETQYF
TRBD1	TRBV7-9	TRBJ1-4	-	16	TGTGCCAGCAGCTTAGCGCGGGGGACAGGGCTAGAAAAACTGTTTTTT	CASSLARGTGLEKLFF
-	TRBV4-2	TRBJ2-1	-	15	TGTGCCAGCAGCCAAGAACAGACTAGCTACAATGAGCAGTTCTTC	CASSQEQTSYNEQFF
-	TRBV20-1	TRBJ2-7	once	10	TGCAGTGCTAGAGACTACGAGCAGTACTTC	CSARDYEQYF
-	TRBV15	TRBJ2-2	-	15	TGTGCCACCAGCCCCCCAGGGCCAAACACCGGGGAGCTGTTTTTT	CATSPPGPNTGELFF
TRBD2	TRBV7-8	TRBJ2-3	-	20	TGTGCCAGCAGCTTAGAGGGACTAGCGGGAGCCCTGGGGAGTGCAGATACGCAGTATTTT	CASSLEGLAGALGSADTQYF
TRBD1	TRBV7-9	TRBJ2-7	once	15	TGTGCCAGCAGCTTAATCGGACAGGGGGGTAACGAGCAGTACTTC	CASSLIGQGGNEQYF
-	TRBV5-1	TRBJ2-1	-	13	TGCGCCAGCTCACTAGACTGGCGGAGTGAGCAGTTCTTC	CASSLDWRSEQFF
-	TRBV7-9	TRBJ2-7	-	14	TGTGCCAGCACAATAGCGGGTGGGGGCCGCGAGCAGTACTTC	CASTIAGGGREQYF
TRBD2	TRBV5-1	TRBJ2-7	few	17	TGCGCCAGCAGCAGGACTAGCGGGAGGCTCCTCTCCTACGAGCAGTACTTC	CASSRTSGRLLSYEQYF